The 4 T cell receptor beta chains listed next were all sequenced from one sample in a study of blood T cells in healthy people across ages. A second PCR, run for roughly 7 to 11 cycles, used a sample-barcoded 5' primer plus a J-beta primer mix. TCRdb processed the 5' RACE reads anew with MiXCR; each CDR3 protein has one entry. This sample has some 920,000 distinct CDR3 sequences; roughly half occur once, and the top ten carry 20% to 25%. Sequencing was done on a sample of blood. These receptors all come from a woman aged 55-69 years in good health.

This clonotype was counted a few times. CDR3 sequence reads: CSGERNEQFF. DNA of the CDR3: TGCAGCGGAGAGAGGAATGAGCAGTTCTTC. The chain carries TRBV29-1 and TRBJ2-1; D not certain. The V gene lost 7 bases and the J gene lost 7 bases, with 8 bases spanning the gap. CDR1 is SQVTM and CDR2 is ANQGSEA in the germline V gene. This CDR3 spans 10 amino acids.

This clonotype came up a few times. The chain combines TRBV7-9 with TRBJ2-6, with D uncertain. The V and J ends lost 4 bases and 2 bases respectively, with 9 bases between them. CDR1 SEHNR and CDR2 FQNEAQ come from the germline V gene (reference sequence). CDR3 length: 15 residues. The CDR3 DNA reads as TGTGCCAGCAGCTACGTATTAACTGGGGCCAACGTCCTGACTTTC. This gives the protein CASSYVLTGANVLTF. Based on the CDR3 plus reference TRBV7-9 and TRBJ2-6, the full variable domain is DTGVSQNPRHKITKRGQNVTFRCDPISEHNRLYWYRQTLGQGPEFLTYFQNEAQLEKSRLLSDRFSAERPKGSFSTLEIQRTEQGDSAMYLCASSYVLTGANVLTFGAGSRLTVL.

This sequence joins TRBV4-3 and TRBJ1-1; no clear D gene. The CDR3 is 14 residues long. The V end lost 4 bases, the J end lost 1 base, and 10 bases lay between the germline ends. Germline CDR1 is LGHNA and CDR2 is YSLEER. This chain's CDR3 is CASSRSARNTEAFF. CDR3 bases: TGCGCCAGCAGCCGAAGTGCCAGGAACACTGAAGCTTTCTTT.

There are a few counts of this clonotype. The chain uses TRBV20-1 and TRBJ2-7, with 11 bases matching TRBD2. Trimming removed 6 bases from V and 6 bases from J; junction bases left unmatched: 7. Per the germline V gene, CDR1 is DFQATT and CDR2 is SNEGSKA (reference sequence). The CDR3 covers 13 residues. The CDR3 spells CSASLAGVPEQYF. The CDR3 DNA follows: TGCAGTGCCTCACTAGCGGGAGTACCCGAGCAGTACTTC.